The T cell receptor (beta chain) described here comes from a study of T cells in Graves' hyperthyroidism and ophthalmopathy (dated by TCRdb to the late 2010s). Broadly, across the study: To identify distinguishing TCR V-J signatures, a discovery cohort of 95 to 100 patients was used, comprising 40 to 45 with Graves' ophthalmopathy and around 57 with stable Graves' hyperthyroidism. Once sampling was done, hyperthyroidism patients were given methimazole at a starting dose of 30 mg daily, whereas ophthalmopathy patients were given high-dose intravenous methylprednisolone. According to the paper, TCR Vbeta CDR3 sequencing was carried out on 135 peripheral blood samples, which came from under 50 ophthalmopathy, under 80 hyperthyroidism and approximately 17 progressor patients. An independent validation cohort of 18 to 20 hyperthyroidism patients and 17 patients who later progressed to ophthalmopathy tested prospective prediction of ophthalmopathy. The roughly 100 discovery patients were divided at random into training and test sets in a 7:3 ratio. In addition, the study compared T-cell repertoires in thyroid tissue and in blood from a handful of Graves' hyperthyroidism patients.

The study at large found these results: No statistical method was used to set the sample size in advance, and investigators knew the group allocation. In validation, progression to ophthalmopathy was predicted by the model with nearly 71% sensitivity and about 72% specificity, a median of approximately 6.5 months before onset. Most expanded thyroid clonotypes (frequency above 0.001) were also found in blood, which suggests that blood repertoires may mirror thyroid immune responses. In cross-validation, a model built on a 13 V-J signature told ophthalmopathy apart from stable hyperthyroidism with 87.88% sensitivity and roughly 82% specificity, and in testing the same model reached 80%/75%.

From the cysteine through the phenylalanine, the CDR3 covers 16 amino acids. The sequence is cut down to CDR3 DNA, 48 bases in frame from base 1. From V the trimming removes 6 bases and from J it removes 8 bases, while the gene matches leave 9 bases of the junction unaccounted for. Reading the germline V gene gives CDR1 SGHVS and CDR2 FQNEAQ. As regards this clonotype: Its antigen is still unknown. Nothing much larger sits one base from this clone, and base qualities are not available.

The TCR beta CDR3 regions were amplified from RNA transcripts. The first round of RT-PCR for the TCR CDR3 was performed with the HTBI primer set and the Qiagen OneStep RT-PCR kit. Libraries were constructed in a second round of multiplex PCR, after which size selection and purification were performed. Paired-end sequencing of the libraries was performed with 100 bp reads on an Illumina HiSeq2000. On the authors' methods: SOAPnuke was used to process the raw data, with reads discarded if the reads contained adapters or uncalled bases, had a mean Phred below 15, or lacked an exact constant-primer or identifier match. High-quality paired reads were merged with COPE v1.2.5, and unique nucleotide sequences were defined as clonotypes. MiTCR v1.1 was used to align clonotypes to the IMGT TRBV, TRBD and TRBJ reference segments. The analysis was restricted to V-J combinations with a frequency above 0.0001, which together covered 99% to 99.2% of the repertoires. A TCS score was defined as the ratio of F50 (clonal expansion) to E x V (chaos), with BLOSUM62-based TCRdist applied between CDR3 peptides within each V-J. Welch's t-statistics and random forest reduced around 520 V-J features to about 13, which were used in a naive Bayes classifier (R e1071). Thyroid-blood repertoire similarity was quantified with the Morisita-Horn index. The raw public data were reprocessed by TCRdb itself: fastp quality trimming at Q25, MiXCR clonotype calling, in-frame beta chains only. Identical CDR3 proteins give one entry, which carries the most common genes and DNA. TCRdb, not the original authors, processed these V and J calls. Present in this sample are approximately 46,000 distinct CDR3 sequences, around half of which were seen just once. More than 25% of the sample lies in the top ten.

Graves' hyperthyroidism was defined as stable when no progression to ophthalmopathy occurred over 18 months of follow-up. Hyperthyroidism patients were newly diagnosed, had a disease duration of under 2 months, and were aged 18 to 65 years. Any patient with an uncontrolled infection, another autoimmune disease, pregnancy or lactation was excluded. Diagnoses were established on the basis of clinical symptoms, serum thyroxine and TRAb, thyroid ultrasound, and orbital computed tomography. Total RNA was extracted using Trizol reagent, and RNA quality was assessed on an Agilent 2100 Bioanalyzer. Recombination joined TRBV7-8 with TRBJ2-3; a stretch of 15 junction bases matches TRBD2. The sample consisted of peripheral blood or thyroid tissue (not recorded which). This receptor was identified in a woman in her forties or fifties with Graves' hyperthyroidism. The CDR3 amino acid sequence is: CASSRTSGRGSGTQYF. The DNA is TGTGCCAGCAGTCGGACTAGCGGGAGGGGGAGTGGTACGCAGTATTTT.